This is a list of T cell receptor beta chains from one sample in a study of blood T cell repertoires in COVID-19. The table came from immunoSEQ multiplex PCR; TCRdb's copy has only in-frame clones and leaves some out. Of 250,000 to 350,000 clones listed, roughly nine tenths are singletons. Sequencing was done on a sample of peripheral blood. These receptor sequences come from a woman in her forties or fifties who had recovered from COVID-19. CDR3s include the opening cysteine and the closing phenylalanine or tryptophan. A D gene is named only where the DNA matches it firmly. Clone size is stated in some rows and not others, as once, few, many or a class when expanded.

CDR3aa	CDR3nt	abundance	v_gene	j_gene	d_gene
CATRWLAGPEQYF	TGTGCCACCCGGTGGCTAGCGGGACCAGAGCAGTACTTC	NA	TRBV5-8	TRBJ2-7	TRBD2
CASPNSNQPQHF	TGTGCCAGCCCTAATAGCAATCAGCCCCAGCATTTT	NA	TRBV6-5	TRBJ1-5	NA
CASSQTGNEQYF	TGCGCCAGCAGTCAAACAGGGAACGAGCAGTACTTC	NA	TRBV5-1	TRBJ2-7	NA
CASSRDRVSGYTF	TGTGCCAGCAGCCGGGACAGGGTAAGCGGCTACACCTTC	NA	TRBV12-3/TRBV12-4	TRBJ1-2	TRBD1
CASSDRGSYEQYF	TGTGCCAGCAGTGACAGGGGATCATACGAGCAGTACTTC	NA	TRBV12-3/TRBV12-4	TRBJ2-7	TRBD1
CASSIGTINEQFF	TGTGCCAGCAGCATCGGGACTATCAATGAGCAGTTCTTC	NA	TRBV9	TRBJ2-1	TRBD2
CAISESPAGGYSEQYF	TGTGCCATCAGTGAGTCGCCTGCGGGGGGGTATTCCGAGCAGTACTTC	NA	TRBV10-3	TRBJ2-7	TRBD2
CASRYTAAYEQYF	TGTGCCAGCAGGTATACAGCCGCCTACGAGCAGTACTTC	NA	TRBV11-2	TRBJ2-7	NA
CASSLHRGRTEAFF	TGTGCCAGCAGCCTACACAGGGGGCGGACTGAAGCTTTCTTT	NA	TRBV7-3	TRBJ1-1	TRBD1
CASRPTGAQETQYF	TGTGCCAGCAGACCGACAGGGGCCCAAGAGACCCAGTACTTC	NA	TRBV11-1	TRBJ2-5	TRBD1
CATRRQENYGYTF	TGTGCCACCCGTCGACAGGAGAACTATGGCTACACCTTC	NA	TRBV30	TRBJ1-2	NA
CASSQDWDSYEQYF	TGTGCCAGCAGCCAAGATTGGGACAGTTACGAGCAGTACTTC	few	TRBV14	TRBJ2-7	TRBD1
CASSQAEGATNEKLFF	TGCGCCAGCAGCCAAGCTGAGGGGGCCACTAATGAAAAACTGTTTTTT	few	TRBV4-1	TRBJ1-4	TRBD1
CASSPGPSRGETQYF	TGCGCCAGCAGCCCCGGGCCCTCAAGAGGGGAGACCCAGTACTTC	NA	TRBV5-1	TRBJ2-5	NA
CASSSGTGSLDTQYF	TGCGCCAGCAGTTCCGGGACAGGGTCGCTAGATACGCAGTATTTT	NA	TRBV5-1	TRBJ2-3	TRBD1
CASSLTRDRVGGYTF	TGTGCCAGCAGCTTAACGAGGGACAGGGTAGGGGGCTACACCTTC	once	TRBV7-3	TRBJ1-2	TRBD1
CASSTGQSNTEAFF	TGTGCCAGCAGCACGGGACAGTCTAACACTGAAGCTTTCTTT	NA	TRBV5-4	TRBJ1-1	TRBD1
CAAVKPPGETQYF	TGTGCCGCGGTCAAACCCCCGGGGGAGACCCAGTACTTC	NA	TRBV7-9	TRBJ2-5	NA
CASSLLGGEDGYTF	TGTGCCAGCAGCCTACTGGGGGGGGAGGATGGCTACACCTTC	NA	TRBV4-2	TRBJ1-2	NA
CASSQSYGGATEAFF	TGCGCCAGCAGTCAATCCTATGGGGGGGCCACTGAAGCTTTCTTT	NA	TRBV23-1	TRBJ1-1	NA
CASSLDRGHEPQHF	TGTGCCAGCAGCCTCGACAGGGGGCATGAGCCCCAGCATTTT	NA	TRBV7-2	TRBJ1-5	TRBD1
CAISESGTGELFF	TGTGCCATCAGTGAGTCCGGCACCGGGGAGCTGTTTTTT	NA	TRBV10-3	TRBJ2-2	NA
CASSATGTSGSEQYF	TGTGCCAGCAGCGCGACCGGGACTAGCGGCTCCGAGCAGTACTTC	NA	TRBV2	TRBJ2-7	TRBD2
CASRSQGNQPQHF	TGTGCCAGTAGAAGTCAGGGGAATCAGCCCCAGCATTTT	NA	TRBV19	TRBJ1-5	NA
CASSLGQGGTEAFF	TGTGCCAGCAGTTTAGGGCAGGGAGGAACTGAAGCTTTCTTT	NA	TRBV27	TRBJ1-1	NA
CASSQVASLSTQYF	TGCGCCAGCAGCCAAGTTGCCTCCCTGAGCACGCAGTATTTT	NA	TRBV4-3	TRBJ2-3	NA
CASSYRGDYEQYF	TGTGCCAGCAGTTACCGCGGAGACTACGAGCAGTACTTC	NA	TRBV6-2/TRBV6-3	TRBJ2-7	NA
CASSQLRLAGDSYEQYF	TGTGCCAGCAGCCAACTTAGACTAGCGGGAGACTCCTACGAGCAGTACTTC	NA	TRBV3-1/TRBV3-2	TRBJ2-7	TRBD2
CASSFPTAGVNTEAFF	TGTGCCAGCAGCTTTCCGACAGCCGGAGTGAACACTGAAGCTTTCTTT	NA	TRBV5-4	TRBJ1-1	NA
CASSLLAGGLTGELFF	TGTGCCAGCAGTTTACTAGCGGGAGGGCTCACCGGGGAGCTGTTTTTT	NA	TRBV7-2	TRBJ2-2	TRBD2
CASRSGRAGDEQFF	TGTGCCAGCAGATCCGGACGGGCAGGGGATGAGCAGTTCTTC	few	TRBV27	TRBJ2-1	NA
CASSPRGGGQETQYF	TGTGCCAGCAGTCCCAGAGGGGGGGGGCAAGAGACCCAGTACTTC	NA	TRBV6-2/TRBV6-3	TRBJ2-5	NA
CASSHVQGSPNQPQHF	TGTGCCAGCAGCCACGTCCAGGGGAGCCCCAATCAGCCCCAGCATTTT	NA	TRBV4-2	TRBJ1-5	NA
CASSLAGSRNQPQHF	TGTGCCAGCAGTTTAGCAGGGTCTAGGAATCAGCCCCAGCATTTT	NA	TRBV6-2/TRBV6-3	TRBJ1-5	NA
CASSGPGTRKNIQYF	TGTGCCAGCAGTGGCCCCGGGACTAGGAAAAACATTCAGTACTTC	NA	TRBV2	TRBJ2-4	TRBD2
CASSVSGGSSYNEQFF	TGTGCCAGCAGCGTTAGCGGGGGTAGCTCCTACAATGAGCAGTTCTTC	NA	TRBV11-3	TRBJ2-1	TRBD2
CASIRDRANYGYTF	TGTGCCAGCATTAGGGACAGAGCTAACTATGGCTACACCTTC	NA	TRBV28	TRBJ1-2	TRBD1
CASRTGAATNEKLFF	TGTGCCAGCAGGACAGGGGCTGCAACTAATGAAAAACTGTTTTTT	NA	TRBV27	TRBJ1-4	TRBD1
CSVAGTANYGYTF	TGCAGCGTTGCCGGGACAGCTAACTATGGCTACACCTTC	NA	TRBV29-1	TRBJ1-2	TRBD1
CAWRAGPKLHNSPLHF	TGTGCCTGGAGGGCGGGACCGAAACTACATAATTCACCCCTCCACTTT	NA	TRBV30	TRBJ1-6	NA
CASSFVVNTEAFF	TGTGCCAGCAGCTTCGTCGTGAACACTGAAGCTTTCTTT	NA	TRBV7-2	TRBJ1-1	NA
CASSYLINQPQHF	TGTGCCAGCAGCTACCTAATCAATCAGCCCCAGCATTTT	few	TRBV7-2	TRBJ1-5	NA
CATSDPRGGYTF	TGTGCCACTAGTGACCCCAGGGGTGGCTACACCTTC	NA	TRBV24-1	TRBJ1-2	NA
CASSLSPGLISGYTF	TGTGCCAGTAGCCTGTCACCGGGACTAATATCTGGCTACACCTTC	NA	TRBV19	TRBJ1-2	NA
CSASEGGGNYGYTF	TGCAGTGCTAGTGAGGGCGGGGGGAACTATGGCTACACCTTC	NA	TRBV20-1	TRBJ1-2	NA
CASSPRQVLSYGYTF	TGTGCCAGCAGCCCGCGACAGGTTCTATCCTATGGCTACACCTTC	NA	TRBV3-1/TRBV3-2	TRBJ1-2	NA